This T cell receptor (beta chain) was retrieved from a study of blood T cell repertoires in COVID-19. Looking at the study overall: The analysed material was cDNA or gDNA that came from T cells, B-cell-depleted T cells, or PBMCs.

This table comes from immunoSEQ multiplex PCR, and its TCRdb copy is limited to in-frame clones, with some not included. The sample records approximately 230,000 clones, 70% to 90% being singletons. Assignment of participants to cohorts was predicated upon participant-reported clinical history. Two negative PCRs, clearance, or symptom resolution characterized the recovered Cohort 3 donors. V lost 5 bases, J lost 3 bases, and 8 bases stayed unmatched. Germline CDR1 reads MNHEY; CDR2 reads SMNVEV (reference sequence). The CDR3 has 16 residues. The sequence derives from a man aged 40-55 years who had recovered from COVID-19. The genes are TRBV27 and TRBJ2-3, with 10 bases lining up with TRBD2. The sample comprised PBMCs or T cells enriched from blood (not recorded which). The CDR3 DNA reads as TGTGCCAGCAGTGGGCTCGCTAGCGGGGGAACAGATACGCAGTATTTT. Translating gives CASSGLASGGTDTQYF.